One sample yielded the 12 T cell receptor beta chains listed below, sequenced in a study of spatial heterogeneity in lung cancer. General study results and limits: For expanded intratumoral alpha and beta TCRs, counts tracked tumor mutation counts.

Their cognate antigens are unknown. This sample's time point: sample taken at primary tumor resection. TCRdb itself ran the 5' RACE reads through MiXCR, one entry per CDR3 protein. This repertoire shows about 6,800 distinct CDR3 sequences, over 11% found once; its top ten account for about a tenth. Sample: lung tumor tissue, taken at surgery. The receptors come from a male donor with early-stage non-small cell lung cancer.

There are a few counts of this clonotype. The chain couples TRBV12-3 or TRBV12-4 to TRBJ2-7, with a tentative D call TRBD1 (6 bases). Trimming removed 3 bases from V and 3 bases from J, with 12 bases in between. This CDR3 has 14 residues. DNA for the CDR3: TGTGCCAGCAGTTTCTCAGGGGCTAGCTACGAGCAGTACTTC. Its protein product is CASSFSGASYEQYF.

By frequency in the sample, this clonotype is large. The chain joins TRBV6-1 to TRBJ1-5; D ambiguous. From germline, CDR1 is MNHNS and CDR2 SASEGT. The CDR3 consists of 11 residues. Between the trimmed V and J ends, which lost 3 bases and 6 bases, there was a span of 3 bases. This chain's CDR3 is CASSDSQPQHF. DNA for the CDR3: TGTGCCAGCAGTGACTCTCAGCCCCAGCATTTT.

By frequency in the sample, this clonotype is medium-sized. The V and J genes are TRBV28 and TRBJ1-1; 7 bases match TRBD1. CDR3 length: 15 residues. Trimming cost V 2 bases and J 5 bases; bases outside gene matches: 8. The germline CDR1 and CDR2 sequences are MDHEN and SYDVKM. CDR3 sequence (DNA): TGTGCCAGCAGTTTACAGTTAGGGGGCAGGACTGAAGCTTTCTTT. As protein: CASSLQLGGRTEAFF.

This clonotype is medium-sized (0.01 to 0.1%) by share. The rearrangement uses TRBV5-1 and TRBJ1-1; D is uncertain. The germline gives CDR1 SGHRS, CDR2 YFSETQ. The V gene lost 5 bases and the J gene lost 3 bases, with 8 bases spanning the gap. CDR3 length: 12 amino acids. The chain's CDR3 is CASRDGDTEAFF. The CDR3 DNA sequence: TGCGCCAGCAGGGACGGGGACACTGAAGCTTTCTTT. Full variable domain (missing parts from reference TRBV5-1 and TRBJ1-1): KAGVTQTPRYLIKTRGQQVTLSCSPISGHRSVSWYQQTPGQGLQFLFEYFSETQRNKGNFPGRFSGRQFSNSRSEMNVSTLELGDSALYLCASRDGDTEAFFGQGTRLTVV.

In this sample, this clonotype turned up many times. This CDR3 is CASSFPSTTTNEKLFF. The CDR3 DNA is TGTGCCAGCAGCTTCCCCTCGACAACGACTAATGAAAAACTGTTTTTT. The chain has TRBV7-9 and TRBJ1-4; D is uncertain. V dropped 3 bases and J dropped 2 bases, with 13 bases sitting between them. The CDR3 has 16 amino acids. Germline lookup yields CDR1 SEHNR and CDR2 FQNEAQ (reference sequence).

The V and J genes are TRBV3-1 and TRBJ2-7; D remains ambiguous. V gave up 4 bases and J gave up 6 bases, with 13 bases separating them. CDR1 LGHDT and CDR2 YNNKEL come from the germline V gene (reference sequence). The CDR3 is made up of 13 amino acids. CDR3 DNA sequence: TGTGCCAGCAGCCGCTTCCCTTGGGTCGAGCAGTACTTC. This encodes CASSRFPWVEQYF.

In its sample, this clonotype was seen many times. The gene calls are TRBV12-3 or TRBV12-4 and TRBJ1-2; D is unclear. This CDR3 is 13 amino acids long. Trimming removed 3 bases from V and 8 bases from J, with 13 bases in between. In DNA form, the CDR3 reads TGTGCCAGCAGTTTGTGGGTGGCGCAGGGCTACACCTTC. It codes for CASSLWVAQGYTF.

This clonotype was seen more than once but under ten times. V gene TRBV20-1 combines with J gene TRBJ2-1; 8 bases map to TRBD1. This CDR3 comprises 13 residues. Germline assignment: CDR1 DFQATT and CDR2 SNEGSKA (reference sequence). V shed 5 bases and J 5 bases; nucleotides not matched to a gene: 5. Here the CDR3 DNA reads TGCAGTGCTTGGACAGGGTCGGACAATGAGCAGTTCTTC. Translation: CSAWTGSDNEQFF.

This clonotype was seen a handful of times. This sequence joins TRBV29-1 and TRBJ1-1, with D maybe TRBD1 (6 bases). The CDR3 has 13 residues. Germline V CDR1 and CDR2: SQVTM, ANQGSEA. V was clipped by 5 bases and J by 1 base, with 11 bases between them. This CDR3 is CSVPGDPNTEAFF. In DNA form, the CDR3 reads TGCAGCGTTCCAGGGGACCCGAACACTGAAGCTTTCTTT.

As for this clonotype: Possible read error: a much larger clone is one base away. The chain joins TRBV18 to TRBJ2-7; possibly TRBD1 or TRBD2 for D (5 bases each). Germline CDR1 KGHSH, CDR2 LQKENI. The V and J ends lost 3 bases and 7 bases respectively, with 13 bases between them. This CDR3 is built from 13 residues. CDR3 protein: CASSPQGEGEQYF. The CDR3 nucleotides read TGTGCCAGCTCACCGCAGGGAGAAGGGGAGCAGTACTTC. Variable domain in full (rest from reference TRBV18 and TRBJ2-7): NAGVMQNPRHLVRRRGQEARLRCSPMKGHSHVYWYRQLPEEGLKFMVYLQKENIIDESGMPKERFSAEFPKEGPSILRIQQVVRGDSAAYFCASSPQGEGEQYFGPGTRLTVT.

The chain recombines TRBV10-1 with TRBJ2-7; possibly TRBD2 for D (7 bases). V lost 3 bases and J lost 2, with 11 bases in between. There are 14 residues in the CDR3. The V gene's germline CDR1 is WNHNN and CDR2 SYGVQD (reference sequence). The chain's CDR3 is CASSDRGATYEQYF. As DNA, the CDR3 is TGCGCCAGCAGTGATCGGGGGGCGACCTACGAGCAGTACTTC.

The chain couples TRBV4-2 to TRBJ1-5, with TRBD1 as a possible D gene (6 bases). This CDR3 region has 16 residues. Germline assignment: CDR1 LGHNA and CDR2 YNFKEQ. The V gene lost 0 bases and the J gene lost 4 bases, with 13 bases spanning the gap. In nucleotides, the CDR3 is TGTGCCAGCAGCCAAGAAGGGGGTTCAAGTAATCAGCCCCAGCATTTT. This codes for CASSQEGGSSNQPQHF.